These T cell receptor beta chains were read from a single sample in a study of somatic mutations in cytotoxic T cells in rheumatoid arthritis. Generated by immunoSEQ multiplex PCR, the TCRdb table keeps only in-frame clones and is missing some. The data hold about 25,000 clones, with 70% to 85% observed a single time. Sequencing input: CD8+ T cells sorted from blood. Receptors were obtained from a woman aged 18-29 years in good health. The CDR3 runs from the conserved cysteine through the conserved F or W. D genes are given only for firm matches. Only some rows state a clone size, as once, few, many or a class for expanded clones.

J gene: TRBJ1-2; CDR3 length: 12; clone size: -; D gene: -; V gene: TRBV29-1; CDR3 protein: CSVDTGIYGYTF; CDR3 DNA: TGCAGCGTTGACACAGGGATCTATGGCTACACCTTC
J gene: TRBJ2-5; CDR3 length: 14; clone size: -; D gene: -; V gene: TRBV28; CDR3 protein: CASSFGGLQETQYF; CDR3 DNA: TGTGCCAGCAGTTTTGGAGGCCTCCAGGAGACCCAGTACTTC
J gene: TRBJ2-5; CDR3 length: 13; clone size: -; D gene: -; V gene: TRBV6-5; CDR3 protein: CASSSGGGETQYF; CDR3 DNA: TGTGCCAGCAGCTCCGGCGGAGGAGAGACCCAGTACTTC
J gene: TRBJ2-2; CDR3 length: 16; clone size: few; D gene: -; V gene: TRBV21-1; CDR3 protein: CASRVETSGYTGELFF; CDR3 DNA: TGTGCCAGCCGGGTGGAAACTAGCGGGTACACCGGGGAGCTGTTTTTT
J gene: TRBJ2-1; CDR3 length: 15; clone size: -; D gene: TRBD2; V gene: TRBV5-1; CDR3 protein: CASSPNSGTVNEQFF; CDR3 DNA: TGCGCCAGCAGCCCTAACAGCGGGACCGTAAATGAGCAGTTCTTC
J gene: TRBJ1-4; CDR3 length: 17; clone size: -; D gene: -; V gene: TRBV2; CDR3 protein: CASSESGEGGTNEKLFF; CDR3 DNA: TGTGCCAGCAGTGAATCAGGGGAAGGGGGAACTAATGAAAAACTGTTTTTT
J gene: TRBJ1-1; CDR3 length: 13; clone size: -; D gene: -; V gene: TRBV28; CDR3 protein: CASNGGRGTEAFF; CDR3 DNA: TGTGCCAGTAACGGGGGAAGAGGCACTGAAGCTTTCTTT
J gene: TRBJ2-4; CDR3 length: 11; clone size: once; D gene: -; V gene: TRBV6-5; CDR3 protein: CASSYSNIQYF; CDR3 DNA: TGTGCCAGCAGTTACTCGAACATTCAGTACTTC
J gene: TRBJ2-7; CDR3 length: 13; clone size: -; D gene: -; V gene: TRBV5-4; CDR3 protein: CASSLPPSYEQYF; CDR3 DNA: TGTGCCAGCAGCTTGCCACCATCCTACGAGCAGTACTTC
J gene: TRBJ1-1; CDR3 length: 15; clone size: -; D gene: -; V gene: TRBV6-6; CDR3 protein: CASSYQQNMNTEAFF; CDR3 DNA: TGTGCCAGCAGTTACCAGCAGAATATGAACACTGAAGCTTTCTTT
J gene: TRBJ1-2; CDR3 length: 13; clone size: -; D gene: -; V gene: TRBV7-3; CDR3 protein: CASSPGGGGGYTF; CDR3 DNA: TGTGCCAGCAGCCCCGGAGGGGGAGGGGGCTACACCTTC
J gene: TRBJ1-4; CDR3 length: 15; clone size: -; D gene: TRBD1; V gene: TRBV7-9; CDR3 protein: CASSLIGTANEKLFF; CDR3 DNA: TGTGCCAGCAGCTTAATCGGGACAGCAAATGAAAAACTGTTTTTT
J gene: TRBJ1-2; CDR3 length: 16; clone size: -; D gene: -; V gene: TRBV4-1; CDR3 protein: CASSQEYGLGPYGYTF; CDR3 DNA: TGCGCCAGCAGCCAAGAATACGGCTTGGGCCCTTATGGCTACACCTTC
J gene: TRBJ2-1; CDR3 length: 17; clone size: -; D gene: TRBD1; V gene: TRBV27; CDR3 protein: CASSLLPGQGGSNEQFF; CDR3 DNA: TGTGCCAGCAGTCTCCTCCCCGGACAGGGCGGGTCAAATGAGCAGTTCTTC
J gene: TRBJ1-5; CDR3 length: 14; clone size: -; D gene: -; V gene: TRBV27; CDR3 protein: CASSLARVGQPQHF; CDR3 DNA: TGTGCCAGCAGTTTAGCCAGGGTGGGTCAGCCCCAGCATTTT
J gene: TRBJ2-3; CDR3 length: 12; clone size: -; D gene: -; V gene: TRBV28; CDR3 protein: CASREGGDTQYF; CDR3 DNA: TGTGCCAGCAGGGAGGGGGGTGATACGCAGTATTTT
J gene: TRBJ1-5; CDR3 length: 14; clone size: -; D gene: -; V gene: TRBV12-5; CDR3 protein: CASGLGTGDQPQHF; CDR3 DNA: TGTGCTAGTGGTTTGGGGACCGGGGATCAGCCCCAGCATTTT
J gene: TRBJ1-4; CDR3 length: 18; clone size: once; D gene: -; V gene: TRBV11-2; CDR3 protein: CASSLRGQGFWANEKLFF; CDR3 DNA: TGTGCCAGCAGCCTGCGTGGGCAGGGGTTTTGGGCTAATGAAAAACTGTTTTTT
J gene: TRBJ2-5; CDR3 length: 11; clone size: -; D gene: -; V gene: TRBV20-1; CDR3 protein: CSARDYQTQYF; CDR3 DNA: TGCAGTGCTAGGGACTACCAGACCCAGTACTTC
J gene: TRBJ1-2; CDR3 length: 17; clone size: -; D gene: -; V gene: TRBV6-1; CDR3 protein: CASSEGVEGSAVYGYTF; CDR3 DNA: TGTGCCAGCAGTGAAGGGGTTGAGGGATCAGCCGTCTATGGCTACACCTTC
J gene: TRBJ2-1; CDR3 length: 16; clone size: -; D gene: TRBD2; V gene: TRBV19; CDR3 protein: CASSITAAGGHNEQFF; CDR3 DNA: TGTGCCAGTAGTATAACCGCGGCGGGGGGGCACAATGAGCAGTTCTTC
J gene: TRBJ2-1; CDR3 length: 12; clone size: -; D gene: -; V gene: TRBV7-9; CDR3 protein: CASSSEPNEQFF; CDR3 DNA: TGTGCCAGCAGCTCAGAGCCCAATGAGCAGTTCTTC
J gene: TRBJ2-1; CDR3 length: 12; clone size: -; D gene: -; V gene: TRBV14; CDR3 protein: CASSQVADEQFF; CDR3 DNA: TGTGCCAGCAGCCAAGTGGCCGATGAGCAGTTCTTC
J gene: TRBJ2-7; CDR3 length: 13; clone size: -; D gene: -; V gene: TRBV28; CDR3 protein: CASSGQGISEQYF; CDR3 DNA: TGTGCCAGCAGTGGTCAGGGGATTTCCGAGCAGTACTTC
J gene: TRBJ2-7; CDR3 length: 14; clone size: -; D gene: TRBD1; V gene: TRBV7-7; CDR3 protein: CASSFGTGGYEQYF; CDR3 DNA: TGTGCCAGCAGCTTTGGGACAGGCGGTTACGAGCAGTACTTC
J gene: TRBJ2-6; CDR3 length: 14; clone size: -; D gene: -; V gene: TRBV27; CDR3 protein: CASSPYSGANVLTF; CDR3 DNA: TGTGCCAGCAGTCCATACTCTGGGGCCAACGTCCTGACTTTC
J gene: TRBJ1-1; CDR3 length: 11; clone size: few; D gene: -; V gene: TRBV6-5; CDR3 protein: CASSQYTEAFF; CDR3 DNA: TGTGCCAGCAGCCAGTACACTGAAGCTTTCTTT
J gene: TRBJ1-5; CDR3 length: 15; clone size: -; D gene: -; V gene: TRBV5-5; CDR3 protein: CASSLEGNSNQPQHF; CDR3 DNA: TGTGCCAGCAGCTTGGAGGGGAATAGCAATCAGCCCCAGCATTTT
J gene: TRBJ1-4; CDR3 length: 15; clone size: -; D gene: -; V gene: TRBV4-1; CDR3 protein: CASSAPGPENEKLFF; CDR3 DNA: TGCGCCAGCAGCGCACCGGGACCGGAGAATGAAAAACTGTTTTTT
J gene: TRBJ2-1; CDR3 length: 12; clone size: -; D gene: -; V gene: TRBV4-1; CDR3 protein: CASSQDWDEQFF; CDR3 DNA: TGCGCCAGCAGCCAAGATTGGGATGAGCAGTTCTTC
J gene: TRBJ1-1; CDR3 length: 12; clone size: few; D gene: -; V gene: TRBV2; CDR3 protein: CASSDPGTEAFF; CDR3 DNA: TGTGCCAGCAGTGACCCAGGCACTGAAGCTTTCTTT
J gene: TRBJ2-3; CDR3 length: 14; clone size: -; D gene: -; V gene: TRBV27; CDR3 protein: CASSLGRYTDTQYF; CDR3 DNA: TGTGCCAGCAGTTTAGGCAGATACACAGATACGCAGTATTTT
J gene: TRBJ1-6; CDR3 length: 12; clone size: -; D gene: -; V gene: TRBV5-4; CDR3 protein: CASSLGGSPLHF; CDR3 DNA: TGTGCCAGCAGCTTAGGAGGTTCACCCCTCCACTTT
J gene: TRBJ2-1; CDR3 length: 15; clone size: -; D gene: TRBD2; V gene: TRBV7-9; CDR3 protein: CASSLAGLAGYEQFF; CDR3 DNA: TGTGCCAGCAGCTTAGCGGGACTAGCGGGCTATGAGCAGTTCTTC
J gene: TRBJ1-1; CDR3 length: 14; clone size: -; D gene: -; V gene: TRBV10-3; CDR3 protein: CAIRIQGENTEAFF; CDR3 DNA: TGTGCCATCAGGATACAGGGAGAGAACACTGAAGCTTTCTTT
J gene: TRBJ1-5; CDR3 length: 15; clone size: -; D gene: -; V gene: TRBV28; CDR3 protein: CASSSQGISNQPQHF; CDR3 DNA: TGTGCCAGCAGTTCACAGGGAATCAGCAATCAGCCCCAGCATTTT